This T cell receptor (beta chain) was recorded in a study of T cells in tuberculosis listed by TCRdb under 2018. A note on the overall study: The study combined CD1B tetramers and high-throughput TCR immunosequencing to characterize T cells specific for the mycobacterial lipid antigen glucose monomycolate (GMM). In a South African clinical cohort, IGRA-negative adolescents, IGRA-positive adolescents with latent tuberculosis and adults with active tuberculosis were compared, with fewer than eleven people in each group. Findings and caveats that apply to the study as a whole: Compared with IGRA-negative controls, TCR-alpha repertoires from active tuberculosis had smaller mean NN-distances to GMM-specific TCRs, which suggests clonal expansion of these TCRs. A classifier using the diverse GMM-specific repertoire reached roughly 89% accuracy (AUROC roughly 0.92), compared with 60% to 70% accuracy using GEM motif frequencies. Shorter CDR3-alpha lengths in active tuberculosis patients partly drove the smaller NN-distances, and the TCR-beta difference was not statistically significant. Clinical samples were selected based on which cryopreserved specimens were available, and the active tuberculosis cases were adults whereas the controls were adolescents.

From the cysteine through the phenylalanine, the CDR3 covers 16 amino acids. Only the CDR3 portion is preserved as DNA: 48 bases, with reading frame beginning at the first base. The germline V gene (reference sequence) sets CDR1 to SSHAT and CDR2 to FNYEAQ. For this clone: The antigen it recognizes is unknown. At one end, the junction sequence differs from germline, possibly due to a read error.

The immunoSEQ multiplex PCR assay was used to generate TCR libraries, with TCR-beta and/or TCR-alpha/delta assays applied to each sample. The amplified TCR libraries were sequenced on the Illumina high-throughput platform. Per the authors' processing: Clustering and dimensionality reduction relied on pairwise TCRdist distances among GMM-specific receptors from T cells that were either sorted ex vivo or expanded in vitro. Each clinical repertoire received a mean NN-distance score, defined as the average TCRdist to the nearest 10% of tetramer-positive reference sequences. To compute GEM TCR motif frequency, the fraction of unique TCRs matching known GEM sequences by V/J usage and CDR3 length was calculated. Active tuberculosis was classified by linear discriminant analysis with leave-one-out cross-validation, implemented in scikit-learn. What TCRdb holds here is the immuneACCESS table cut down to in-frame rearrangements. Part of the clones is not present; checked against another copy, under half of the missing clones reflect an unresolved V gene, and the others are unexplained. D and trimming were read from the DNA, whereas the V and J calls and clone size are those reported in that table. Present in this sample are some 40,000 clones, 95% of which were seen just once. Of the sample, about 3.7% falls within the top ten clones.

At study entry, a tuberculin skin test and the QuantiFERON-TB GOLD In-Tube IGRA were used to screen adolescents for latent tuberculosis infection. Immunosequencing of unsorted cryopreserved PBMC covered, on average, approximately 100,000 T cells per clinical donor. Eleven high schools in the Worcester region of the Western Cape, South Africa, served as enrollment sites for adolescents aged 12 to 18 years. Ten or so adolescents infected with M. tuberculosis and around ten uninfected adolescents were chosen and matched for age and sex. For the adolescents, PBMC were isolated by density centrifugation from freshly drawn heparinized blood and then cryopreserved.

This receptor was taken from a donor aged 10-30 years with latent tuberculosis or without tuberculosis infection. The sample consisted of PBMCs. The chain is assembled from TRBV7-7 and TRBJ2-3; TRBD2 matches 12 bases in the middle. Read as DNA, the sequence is TGTGCTAGCAGCAAACTAGCGGGGGGCCGCACAGATACGCAGTATTTT. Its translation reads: CASSKLAGGRTDTQYF. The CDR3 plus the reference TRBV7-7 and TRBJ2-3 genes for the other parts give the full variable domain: GAGVSQSPRYKVTKRGQDVTLRCDPISSHATLYWYQQALGQGPEFLTYFNYEAQPDKSGLPSDRFSAERPEGSISTLTIQRTEQRDSAMYRCASSKLAGGRTDTQYFGPGTRLTVL.